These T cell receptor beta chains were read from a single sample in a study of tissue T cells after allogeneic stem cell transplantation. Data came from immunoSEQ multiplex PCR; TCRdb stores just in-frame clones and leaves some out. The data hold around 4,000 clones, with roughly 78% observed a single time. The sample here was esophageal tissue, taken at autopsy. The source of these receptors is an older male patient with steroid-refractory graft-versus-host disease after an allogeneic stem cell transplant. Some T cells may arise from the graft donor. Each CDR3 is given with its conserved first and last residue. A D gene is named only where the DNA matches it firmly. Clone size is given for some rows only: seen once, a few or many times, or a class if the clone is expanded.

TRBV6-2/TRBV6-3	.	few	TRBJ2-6	TGTGCCAGCAGTTACGAGCTCGCGGGGTTGGGTGATGGGGCCAACGTCCTGACTTTC	CASSYELAGLGDGANVLTF
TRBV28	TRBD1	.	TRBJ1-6	TGTGCCAGCAGTTTACCCGACAGGGCGAGCTCCTATAATTCACCCCTCCACTTT	CASSLPDRASSYNSPLHF
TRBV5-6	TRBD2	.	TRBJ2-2	TGTGCCAGCAGCGAGGGGACTAGCGGTAACACCGGGGAGCTGTTTTTT	CASSEGTSGNTGELFF
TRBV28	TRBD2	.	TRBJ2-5	TGTGCCAGCAGTTCATCAGGGACTAGCGGCAGCGAGACCCAGTACTTC	CASSSSGTSGSETQYF
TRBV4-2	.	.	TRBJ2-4	TGTGCCAGCAGCCAAGATGCGTATCATCTAGCCAAAAACATTCAGTACTTC	CASSQDAYHLAKNIQYF
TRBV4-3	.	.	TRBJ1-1	TGCGCCAGCAGCCTGTACAGGTTGAACACTGAAGCTTTCTTT	CASSLYRLNTEAFF
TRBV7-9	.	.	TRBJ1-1	TGTGCCAGCAGCTTTATTATCGGGAGCTTTGGCCAACACACTGAAGCTTTCTTT	CASSFIIGSFGQHTEAFF
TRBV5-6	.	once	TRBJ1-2	TGTGCCAGCAGCTTGGTAGATGGCTACACCTTC	CASSLVDGYTF
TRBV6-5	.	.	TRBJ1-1	TGTGCCAGCAGTCTAGAAATGAACACTGAAGCTTTCTTT	CASSLEMNTEAFF
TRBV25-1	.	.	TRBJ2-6	TGTGCCAGCAGGAAGGGGAGCTACTCTGGGGCCAACGTCCTGACTTTC	CASRKGSYSGANVLTF
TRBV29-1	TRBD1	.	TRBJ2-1	TGCAGCGGAACAGTGACAGGGCTACACAATGAGCAGTTCTTC	CSGTVTGLHNEQFF
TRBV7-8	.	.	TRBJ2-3	TGTGCCAGCAGCTTAAGGAGACTAGTTACGCAGTATTTT	CASSLRRLVTQYF
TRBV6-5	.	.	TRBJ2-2	TGTGCCAGCAGACCCGACAGGTTAACCGGGGAGCTGTTTTTT	CASRPDRLTGELFF
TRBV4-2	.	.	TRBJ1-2	TGTGCCAGCAGGCCAATGGGATTTACATTCTATGGCTACACCTTC	CASRPMGFTFYGYTF
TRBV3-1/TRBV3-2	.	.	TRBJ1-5	TGTGCCAGCAGCCAAGACAGGGGTCAGCCCCAGCATTTT	CASSQDRGQPQHF
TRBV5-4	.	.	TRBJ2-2	TGTGCCAGCAGCTTACCCTACAGGGCCGGGGAGCTGTTTTTT	CASSLPYRAGELFF
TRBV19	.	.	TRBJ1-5	TGTGCCAGTACGGGGACCGGAGGCCCTGGGCAGCCCCAGCATTTT	CASTGTGGPGQPQHF